This T cell receptor (beta chain) was documented in a study of vaccination and CD4 T cells after COVID-19. Study as a whole: Cultures that served as controls received a CEFX pool, an HIV-1 Nef pool, or no peptide.

Treatment here: roughly nine-day PBMC culture with coronavirus spike peptide pools or control peptides (ViraFEST assay). It was with 10 IU/ml IL-2 and roughly 9.4 ug/ml peptide pools that 1.8 million or so PBMCs per well were cultured. Study-wide results and caveats: The median SARS-CoV-2-reactive clonotype number increased from approximately 21 to 40, without statistical significance.

This clonotype is medium-sized (0.01 to 0.1%) within its sample. Its antigen remains unknown. The CDR3 has 14 amino acids. V gave up 2 bases and J gave up 6 bases; unmatched junction bases: 4. Germline CDR1 SEHNR, CDR2 FQNEAQ (reference sequence). The assay that was used to sequence DNA from cultured CD4+ T cells was the Oncomine TCR Beta short-read assay. One entry per CDR3 protein results from TCRdb running MiXCR on the PCR reads. Of 7,500 to 10,000 distinct CDR3 sequences listed, about 19% are singletons. The source material was CD4+ T cells from blood, cultured in vitro, sampled after SARS-CoV-2 vaccination. This clonotype was obtained from a human donor who had recovered from COVID-19. The V and J genes are TRBV7-9 and TRBJ2-3; 8 bases match TRBD1. CDR3 sequence reads: CASSLQGAGDTQYF. CDR3 nucleotides: TGTGCCAGCAGCTTACAGGGGGCAGGGGATACGCAGTATTTT.